The 9 T cell receptor beta chains given below trace back to one sample, sequenced in a study of T cells in Graves' hyperthyroidism and ophthalmopathy. Template material for amplifying TCR beta CDR3 regions consisted of RNA transcripts. Carried out on the TCR CDR3, a first-round RT-PCR used the HTBI primer set. TCRdb re-called the multiplex PCR reads through MiXCR, storing one row per CDR3 protein. The sample lists roughly 700,000 distinct CDR3 sequences, 35% occurring once. Sequenced input: blood. The receptors come from a woman between 40 and 50 years old with Graves' hyperthyroidism.

This clonotype was seen repeatedly, ten times or more. The chain is built from TRBV5-6 and TRBJ1-2, with 8 bases identical to TRBD1. The CDR3 runs to 12 residues. The J segment lost 8 bases and the V segment lost 4 bases, leaving 4 bases of the junction unmatched. CDR1 and CDR2 from the germline V gene are SGHDT and YYEEEE. The CDR3 bases are TGTGCCAGCAGCCCCTGGACAGGGGGCTACACCTTC. Its translation is CASSPWTGGYTF.

As DNA, the CDR3 is TGTGCCAGTAGTAGTAGCGGGAGTGGGGACAATGAGCAGTTCTTC. It codes for CASSSSGSGDNEQFF. The V call is TRBV19, the J call TRBJ2-1, with 9 bases identical to TRBD2. CDR3 size: 15 residues. Germline V CDR1 and CDR2: LNHDA, SQIVND (reference sequence). V shed 4 bases and J 5 bases; nucleotides not matched to a gene: 6.

The chain joins TRBV7-9 to TRBJ1-1, with 7 bases identical to TRBD1. Unmatched junction bases numbered 10, after V lost 5 bases and J lost 1 base. Germline loops: CDR1 SEHNR, CDR2 FQNEAQ (reference sequence). The CDR3 length is 16 residues. The CDR3 nucleotides are TGTGCCAGCAGCCAAGTACAGGGGATGTGGAACACTGAAGCTTTCTTT. Protein product: CASSQVQGMWNTEAFF.

The chain links TRBV6-1 to TRBJ2-7; D possibly matches TRBD1 or TRBD2 (5 bases each). The CDR3 has 15 residues. Trimming removed 6 bases at V and 5 bases at J, with 20 bases between. The germline V gene has CDR1 MNHNS and CDR2 SASEGT. The CDR3 protein is CASSQEGQMADEQYF. CDR3 nucleotide sequence: TGTGCCAGCAGCCAAGAGGGGCAGATGGCGGACGAGCAGTACTTC.

This clonotype was counted ten times or more. The V gene is TRBV7-8, the J gene TRBJ2-7; D gene unclear. Germline V gene data show CDR1 as SGHVS and CDR2 as FQNEAQ. The CDR3 runs 14 residues. V was cut by 5 bases and J by 2 bases, with 13 bases left in between. The CDR3 nucleotides are TGTGCCAGCAGCAGCCGGGCCACAACCTACGAGCAGTACTTC. This codes for CASSSRATTYEQYF.

This clonotype was seen many times. The rearrangement uses TRBV7-8 and TRBJ1-5; D might be TRBD1 (6 bases). In germline, CDR1 is SGHVS, CDR2 FQNEAQ. The length of the CDR3 is 19 residues. V lost 5 bases and J lost 1, with 24 bases in between. CDR3 residues: CASSPLLGSGRGSNQPQHF. For the CDR3, the DNA is TGTGCCAGCAGCCCCTTACTCGGTAGTGGCAGGGGAAGCAATCAGCCCCAGCATTTT.

The V and J genes are TRBV18 and TRBJ1-1; no reliable D call. The CDR3 contains 11 residues. Per germline, CDR1 KGHSH and CDR2 LQKENI. Trimming took 4 bases from V and 7 from J, leaving 7 bases between them. The CDR3 bases are TGTGCCAGCTCACAACAGTATGAAGCTTTCTTT. Its protein product is CASSQQYEAFF.

This clonotype was picked up a small number of times. The J gene is TRBJ1-1, the V gene TRBV7-9; TRBD1 agrees at 7 bases. V shed 5 bases, J shed 1 base, and the junction held 13 bases outside the gene matches. Per the germline V gene, CDR1 is SEHNR and CDR2 is FQNEAQ (reference sequence). This CDR3 has 17 residues. Here the CDR3 DNA reads TGTGCCAGCAGCCAATGGGGAACCCGGACAGGGAACACTGAAGCTTTCTTT. This gives the protein CASSQWGTRTGNTEAFF.

This clonotype was counted a few times. The gene calls are TRBV6-5 and TRBJ2-2; TRBD1 is a possible D gene (6 bases). Germline CDR1 reads MNHEY; CDR2 reads SVGAGI. V was clipped by 8 bases and J by 4 bases, with 11 bases between them. The CDR3 extends over 13 amino acids. The CDR3 DNA reads TGTGCCAGCGGGACATCCTTCACCGGGGAGCTGTTTTTT. Protein product: CASGTSFTGELFF.